A single sample gave rise to the 24 T cell receptor beta chains below, sequenced in a study of T cell responses to AZD1222 COVID-19 vaccine. Here immunoSEQ multiplex PCR was the method, and the copy in TCRdb shows in-frame clones only, minus some. The sample gives some 80,000 clones, 88% of which show up once; about a tenth is in the top ten. Specimen: peripheral blood, collected 28 days after the second dose of the MenACWY control vaccine. The receptor set was obtained from an adult who received the MenACWY meningococcal vaccine as a control.

V and J are TRBV6-5 and TRBJ2-7; TRBD1 matches at 7 bases. The J segment lost 2 bases and the V segment lost 4 bases, leaving 5 bases of the junction unmatched. This CDR3 has 14 residues. The germline V gene has CDR1 MNHEY and CDR2 SVGAGI. CDR3 nucleotide sequence: TGTGCCAGCAGTTTGACAGGGCGCGCCTACGAGCAGTACTTC. Translation: CASSLTGRAYEQYF.

CDR3: CASSQEIAFSPPPQHF. For the CDR3, the DNA is TGCGCCAGCAGCCAAGAAATCGCATTCTCCCCCCCGCCCCAGCATTTT. The rearrangement joins TRBV4-3 to TRBJ1-5; D gene ambiguous. In germline, CDR1 is LGHNA, CDR2 YSLEER. There are 16 residues in the CDR3. V was clipped by 0 bases and J by 9 bases, with 18 bases between them.

The chain employs TRBV7-2 and TRBJ2-2; 11 positions match TRBD2. The CDR3 length is 15 residues. Germline values: CDR1 SGHTA, CDR2 FQGNSA. V dropped 3 bases and J dropped 5; count of bases not matched to a gene: 2. The CDR3 coding sequence is TGTGCCAGCAGCTTTAGCGGGGGGGATACCGGGGAGCTGTTTTTT. Its translation is CASSFSGGDTGELFF.

The chain links TRBV6-1 to TRBJ1-1; D may be TRBD1 (6 bases). Germline V gene sequence: CDR1 MNHNS, CDR2 SASEGT. This CDR3 has 16 amino acids. Trimming removed 1 base from V and 9 bases from J, with 21 bases in between. The CDR3 region has the DNA TGTGCCAGCAGTGAAGAGGCGTCAGGAGGGGGATGGAAAGCTTTCTTT. Translated, it gives CASSEEASGGGWKAFF.

The gene calls are TRBV19 and TRBJ2-1; tentative D call: TRBD2 (7 bases). Trimming cost V 4 bases and J 6 bases, with 10 bases left between them. Germline loops: CDR1 LNHDA, CDR2 SQIVND (reference sequence). CDR3 length equals 13 residues. The CDR3 bases are TGTGCCAGTAGTAAGAGGGGGGGCAATGAGCAGTTCTTC. Its protein is CASSKRGGNEQFF.

The J gene is TRBJ1-2, the V gene TRBV6-5; 9 nucleotides line up with TRBD1. Germline-derived CDR1 and CDR2 are MNHEY and SVGAGI. This CDR3 has 16 residues. Trimming at V came to 2 bases and at J to 4 bases, leaving 8 bases not matched to a gene. CDR3 DNA: TGTGCCAGCAGTTACCGCCCGAGGACAGGGGTCTATGGCTACACCTTC. This codes for CASSYRPRTGVYGYTF.

J is TRBJ2-7 and V is TRBV15; 7 bases are shared with TRBD1. The CDR3 spans 16 residues. The germline V gene has CDR1 LNHNV and CDR2 YYDKDF (reference sequence). After removal of 5 bases from V and 2 bases from J, the junction contained 12 bases not matched to a gene. The CDR3 here is CATSDWSRDRAYEQYF. The CDR3 nucleotides read TGTGCCACCAGCGATTGGTCCCGGGACAGAGCCTACGAGCAGTACTTC.

This clone was seen a handful of times. The chain uses TRBV29-1 and TRBJ1-5; 7 bases are shared with TRBD1. Germline V gene lookup returns CDR1 SQVTM and CDR2 ANQGSEA. This CDR3 contains 12 residues. After removal of 4 bases from V and 5 bases from J, the junction contained 2 bases not matched to a gene. The CDR3 loop reads CSVVQGDQPQHF. CDR3 DNA sequence: TGCAGCGTTGTTCAGGGGGATCAGCCCCAGCATTTT.

The chain employs TRBV28 and TRBJ2-1; 10 bases line up with TRBD1. Germline CDR1 is MDHEN and CDR2 is SYDVKM. The length of the CDR3 is 15 residues. The V and J ends lost 5 bases and 6 bases, in that order; junction bases with no gene match: 7. The CDR3 protein is CASSPPGQGTNEQFF. The CDR3 nucleotides read TGTGCCAGCAGTCCTCCGGGACAGGGGACCAATGAGCAGTTCTTC. Complete variable domain (other parts from reference TRBV28 and TRBJ2-1): DVKVTQSSRYLVKRTGEKVFLECVQDMDHENMFWYRQDPGLGLRLIYFSYDVKMKEKGDIPEGYSVSREKKERFSLILESASTNQTSMYLCASSPPGQGTNEQFFGPGTRLTVL.

The chain links TRBV6-5 to TRBJ1-1; possibly TRBD1 for D (6 bases). The CDR3 runs 15 residues. Germline CDR1 MNHEY, CDR2 SVGAGI. The V end lost 6 bases, the J end lost 5 bases, and 19 bases lay between the germline ends. The CDR3 loop is CASSLDRRGTTEAFF. CDR3 in DNA: TGTGCCAGCAGCCTAGATAGGAGGGGGACAACTGAAGCTTTCTTT.

The V call is TRBV4-3, the J call TRBJ1-2; 7 bases are a match to TRBD1. Germline V lookup: CDR1 LGHNA, CDR2 YSLEER. The CDR3 contains 15 residues. Losses at the gene ends were 1 base for V and 2 bases for J; bases not matched to a gene: 4. The CDR3 loop reads CASSQGTGENYGYTF. CDR3 nucleotide sequence: TGCGCCAGCAGCCAAGGGACAGGAGAAAACTATGGCTACACCTTC.

The genes are TRBV29-1 and TRBJ1-2; maybe TRBD1 (6 bases). The CDR3 spans 12 residues. Germline V gene sequence: CDR1 SQVTM, CDR2 ANQGSEA. Trimming removed 3 bases at V and 7 bases at J, with 12 bases between. The CDR3 spells CSVEQGLRGYTF. The CDR3 nucleotides are TGCAGCGTTGAGCAGGGGCTACGTGGCTACACCTTC.

The chain has TRBV5-5 and TRBJ1-5; 9 bases line up with TRBD1. V was clipped by 4 bases and J by 0 bases; unmatched bases: 11. CDR3 size: 18 residues. Germline-derived CDR1 and CDR2 are SGHKS and YYEKEE (reference sequence). DNA for the CDR3: TGTGCCAGCAGCCCAACCGGGACAGGGAGGGTTAGCAATCAGCCCCAGCATTTT. It specifies CASSPTGTGRVSNQPQHF. The full variable domain, in which reference TRBV5-5 and TRBJ1-5 provide the parts outside the CDR3, is DAGVTQSPTHLIKTRGQQVTLRCSPISGHKSVSWYQQVLGQGPQFIFQYYEKEERGRGNFPDRFSARQFPNYSSELNVNALLLGDSALYLCASSPTGTGRVSNQPQHFGDGTRLSIL.

The CDR3 loop is CASSLNYNSPLHF. The DNA for the CDR3 is TGTGCCAGTAGCCTGAACTATAATTCACCCCTCCACTTT. The chain has TRBV19 and TRBJ1-6; D call uncertain. There are 13 residues in the CDR3. The ends were cut back, 6 bases at V and 3 bases at J, with 6 bases in the middle. Per the germline V gene, CDR1 is LNHDA and CDR2 is SQIVND (reference sequence).

This rearrangement joins TRBV9 to TRBJ2-5, with D uncertain. CDR1 SGDLS and CDR2 YYNGEE come from the germline V gene. V gave up 3 bases and J gave up 3 bases, with 12 bases separating them. The CDR3 totals 14 residues. CDR3 amino acids: CASSGNLNKETQYF. The CDR3, as DNA: TGTGCCAGCAGCGGCAACTTGAATAAAGAGACCCAGTACTTC. The variable domain in full, with the rest retrieved from reference TRBV9 and TRBJ2-5, is DSGVTQTPKHLITATGQRVTLRCSPRSGDLSVYWYQQSLDQGLQFLIQYYNGEERAKGNILERFSAQQFPDLHSELNLSSLELGDSALYFCASSGNLNKETQYFGPGTRLLVL.

This chain links TRBV25-1 with TRBJ2-5, with a weak D call TRBD2 (7 bases). V was trimmed by 6 bases and J by 5 bases, leaving 13 bases between them. The CDR3 extends over 13 amino acids. CDR1 and CDR2 from the germline V gene are MGHDK and SYGVNS. CDR3 coding DNA: TGTGCCAGCAGAAGGGGGGGCGAGGAGACCCAGTACTTC. This translates into CASRRGGEETQYF.

The V call is TRBV7-9, the J call TRBJ1-2; a possible D gene is TRBD1 (5 bases). The CDR3 is 16 amino acids. CDR1 and CDR2 from the germline V gene are SEHNR and FQNEAQ (reference sequence). V lost 1 base and J lost 4, with 16 bases in between. The CDR3 coding sequence is TGTGCCAGCAGCTTAGTAGCTGGAGGGACTCTCTATGGCTACACCTTC. Translated, it gives CASSLVAGGTLYGYTF.

This clone was detected a few times. This chain links TRBV30 with TRBJ1-5, with 7 positions matching TRBD1. This CDR3 is built from 15 residues. Trimming took 2 bases from V and 7 from J; bases not matched to a gene: 11. Germline V CDR1 and CDR2: GTSNPN, SVGIG (reference sequence). CDR3 in DNA: TGTGCCTGGAGTCCCGTTTACAGGGGAGAGCAGCCCCAGCATTTT. Amino acid sequence: CAWSPVYRGEQPQHF.

The chain joins TRBV9 to TRBJ2-5, with 7 positions matching TRBD1. J lost 2 bases, V lost 4 bases, and 5 bases had no gene match. The germline gives CDR1 SGDLS, CDR2 YYNGEE. The CDR3 runs 14 residues. The CDR3 DNA is TGTGCCAGCAGCATTGGGACAGCTCAAGAGACCCAGTACTTC. Protein: CASSIGTAQETQYF.

The V call is TRBV6-5, the J call TRBJ1-2, with D unclear. The CDR3 contains 15 residues. V was shortened by 6 bases and J by 6 bases, with 20 bases between the two germline ends. The germline CDR1 and CDR2 sequences are MNHEY and SVGAGI. In DNA, the CDR3 is TGTGCCAGCAGCCCCCGGGGAGGGTCGCGACATGGCTACACCTTC. It yields the protein CASSPRGGSRHGYTF.

The chain carries TRBV6-6 and TRBJ1-1; no firm D call. Between the trimmed V and J ends, which lost 0 bases and 6 bases, there was a span of 8 bases. This CDR3 has 13 amino acids. CDR1 and CDR2 (germline): MNHNY, SVGAGI (reference sequence). The CDR3 DNA reads TGTGCCAGCAGTTACTCGGGGTTATCTGAAGCTTTCTTT. It translates to CASSYSGLSEAFF.

The chain joins TRBV19 to TRBJ1-6; 9 positions match TRBD1. The CDR3 extends over 18 amino acids. V lost 7 bases and J lost 7; bases outside the gene matches: 17. The germline V gene encodes CDR1 LNHDA and CDR2 SQIVND (reference sequence). Here the CDR3 reads CASKPRGIGTGQNSPLHF. CDR3 DNA: TGTGCCAGTAAACCCCGCGGAATCGGGACAGGGCAGAATTCACCCCTCCACTTT.

This chain links TRBV28 with TRBJ2-2; D remains ambiguous. The CDR3 sequence is 12 residues long. Trimming left V 9 bases short and J 3 bases short, with 8 bases between. Germline lookup yields CDR1 MDHEN and CDR2 SYDVKM. Written as DNA, the CDR3 is TGTGCCAGTCAATGGGACACCGGGGAGCTGTTTTTT. Protein product: CASQWDTGELFF.

This clone is a singleton in its sample. This rearrangement joins TRBV6-2 or TRBV6-3 to TRBJ2-2, with D possibly matching TRBD1 (5 bases). Trimming pared 4 bases from V and 1 base from J, leaving 13 bases between. CDR3 size: 16 residues. Germline CDR1 is MNHEY and CDR2 is SVGEGT. In DNA form, the CDR3 reads TGTGCCAGCAGTTCCCTACAGGTGGTGAACACCGGGGAGCTGTTTTTT. It specifies CASSSLQVVNTGELFF.